This TCR beta chain was sequenced in a study of Graves' ophthalmopathy and Graves' hyperthyroidism. The wider study: Where ophthalmopathy was absent within 18 months of follow-up, hyperthyroidism was stable.

This CDR3 has 14 residues. Per germline, CDR1 SNHLY and CDR2 FYNNEI. After removal of 6 bases from V and 1 base from J, the junction contained 1 base not matched to a gene. Amplifying from RNA transcripts, the study obtained TCR beta CDR3 regions. HTBI primers were used in a first-round RT-PCR, which preceded a second-round multiplex PCR. TCRdb called the multiplex PCR reads again in MiXCR, with one record for every CDR3 protein. The table records 560,000 or so distinct CDR3 sequences, under 45% of them present only once. This clonotype appeared once. What it binds is unknown. Study findings and constraints: Sensitivity reached over 85% and specificity almost 83% for a 13-signature model separating ophthalmopathy from stable hyperthyroidism. The majority of expanded thyroid clonotypes above 0.001 frequency also occurred in blood.

Ineligible for inclusion were patients with other autoimmune diseases, uncontrolled infections, pregnancy or lactation. Material for sequencing was peripheral blood or thyroid tissue (not recorded which). V is TRBV2 and J is TRBJ2-3, with TRBD2 matching over 10 bases. The receptor was isolated from an adult man with Graves' hyperthyroidism. The CDR3 region is CASRGLAGTDTQYF. CDR3 sequence (DNA): TGTGCCAGCAGAGGACTAGCGGGCACAGATACGCAGTATTTT.